A single sample is the source of the 13 T cell receptor beta chains below, sequenced in a study of blood T cell repertoires in COVID-19. The repertoire was sequenced with immunoSEQ multiplex PCR; TCRdb's copy has only in-frame clones and lacks some. The sample carries about 110,000 clones, less than 85% recorded once. The sample was peripheral blood. Receptors originate from an elderly woman with acute or convalescent COVID-19.

The chain links TRBV19 to TRBJ1-1, with 8 bases aligning to TRBD1. Germline assignment: CDR1 LNHDA and CDR2 SQIVND (reference sequence). The J segment lost 3 bases and the V segment lost 10 bases, leaving 4 bases of the junction unmatched. This CDR3 is built from 12 residues. The CDR3 region has the DNA TGTGCCACTAAGGACAGGGACACTGAAGCTTTCTTT. Its protein is CATKDRDTEAFF.

Only one count was recorded for this clone. The chain recombines TRBV11-1 with TRBJ2-3; 8 nucleotides agree with TRBD1. The germline V gene has CDR1 SGHAT and CDR2 FQDESV (reference sequence). The trim removed 5 bases at V and 6 bases at J, leaving 7 bases unmatched. This CDR3 spans 14 amino acids. This chain's CDR3 is CASSQGTGSDTQYF. CDR3 DNA sequence: TGTGCCAGCAGCCAGGGGACAGGCAGCGATACGCAGTATTTT.

V gene TRBV6-1 combines with J gene TRBJ1-2; D not certain. The V end lost 1 base, the J end lost 3 bases, and 9 bases lay between the germline ends. This CDR3 spans 14 amino acids. Germline V CDR1 and CDR2: MNHNS, SASEGT. This CDR3 reads CASSEGARYYGYTF. The CDR3 coding sequence is TGTGCCAGCAGTGAAGGGGCGCGCTACTATGGCTACACCTTC.

V and J are TRBV10-3 and TRBJ1-3; D unclear. This CDR3 contains 14 residues. With 6 bases removed from V and 0 bases from J, the gap between germline ends came to 9 bases. Germline loops: CDR1 ENHRY, CDR2 SYGVKD. For the CDR3, the DNA is TGTGCCATCAGCGGCAGGCTCTCTGGAAACACCATATATTTT. This codes for CAISGRLSGNTIYF.

The chain links TRBV3-1 (or the pseudogene TRBV3-2) to TRBJ1-5; D is unclear. The CDR3 consists of 14 residues. The ends were cut back, 4 bases at V and 1 base at J, with 8 bases in the middle. CDR1 is LGHDT, CDR2 YNNKEL, per germline (reference sequence). CDR3: CASSREHSNQPQHF. DNA for the CDR3: TGTGCCAGCAGCCGAGAACACAGCAATCAGCCCCAGCATTTT.

The J gene is TRBJ1-5, the V gene TRBV7-2, with 10 nucleotides matching TRBD1. Germline V gene sequence: CDR1 SGHTA, CDR2 FQGNSA. CDR3 length equals 15 residues. V lost 5 bases, J lost 3 bases, and 4 bases stayed unmatched. Here the CDR3 reads CASSPTGGDNQPQHF. Here the CDR3 DNA reads TGTGCCAGCAGCCCGACAGGGGGCGACAATCAGCCCCAGCATTTT.

The gene calls are TRBV9 and TRBJ2-5; 8 positions agree with TRBD2. Germline CDR1 and CDR2: SGDLS and YYNGEE. The CDR3 sequence is 14 residues long. The V gene end was trimmed by 2 bases and the J gene end by 4 bases; junction bases not matched to a gene: 4. In DNA form, the CDR3 reads TGTGCCAGCAGCGTTGGGCGGGGGGTAGAGACCCAGTACTTC. Protein product: CASSVGRGVETQYF.

This chain uses TRBV4-3 with TRBJ2-7; TRBD1 aligns across 8 bases. CDR1 LGHNA and CDR2 YSLEER come from the germline V gene. The length of the CDR3 is 16 residues. The V and J ends lost 0 bases and 5 bases, in that order; junction bases with no gene match: 9. The CDR3 sequence: CASSQDLGQGSNEQYF. CDR3 DNA: TGCGCCAGCAGCCAAGATTTAGGACAGGGATCGAACGAGCAGTACTTC.

This chain joins TRBV5-4 and TRBJ1-4, with D maybe TRBD1 (6 bases). There are 15 residues in the CDR3. V was shortened by 4 bases and J by 8 bases, with 18 bases between the two germline ends. Germline loops: CDR1 SGHNT, CDR2 YYREEE (reference sequence). The CDR3 protein is CASSQGSPGMEKLFF. The CDR3 DNA follows: TGTGCCAGCAGCCAGGGGTCTCCAGGGATGGAAAAACTGTTTTTT.

V and J are TRBV29-1 and TRBJ2-7; 12 nucleotides line up with TRBD1. In germline, CDR1 is SQVTM, CDR2 ANQGSEA. V trimming: 5 bases; J trimming: 2 bases; junction bases outside the gene matches: 4. The CDR3 runs to 14 residues. The CDR3: CSVSGQGATYEQYF. DNA for the CDR3: TGCAGCGTTTCGGGACAGGGGGCTACCTACGAGCAGTACTTC.

V is TRBV19 and J is TRBJ1-1, with TRBD1 matching 10 bases. Germline lookup yields CDR1 LNHDA and CDR2 SQIVND (reference sequence). This CDR3 contains 15 residues. J gave up 3 bases and V 10 bases, and 11 bases lay outside the gene matches. CDR3 sequence: CATKEGQGIHTEAFF. CDR3 coding DNA: TGTGCCACCAAAGAGGGACAGGGGATCCACACTGAAGCTTTCTTT.

This sequence joins TRBV19 and TRBJ1-2; maybe TRBD1 (5 bases). The length of the CDR3 is 14 residues. Germline V lookup: CDR1 LNHDA, CDR2 SQIVND (reference sequence). Trimming took 8 bases from V and 8 from J, leaving 21 bases between them. CDR3 DNA sequence: TGTGCCAGTCGAACGCGGGACGGCGTTTGGGGCTACACCTTC. Translated: CASRTRDGVWGYTF. The full variable domain, in which reference TRBV19 and TRBJ1-2 provide the parts outside the CDR3, is DGGITQSPKYLFRKEGQNVTLSCEQNLNHDAMYWYRQDPGQGLRLIYYSQIVNDFQKGDIAEGYSVSREKKESFPLTVTSAQKNPTAFYLCASRTRDGVWGYTFGSGTRLTVV.

The chain joins TRBV6-4 to TRBJ2-5; the D gene is possibly TRBD2 (6 bases). The CDR3 consists of 13 residues. CDR1 and CDR2 (germline): MRHNA, SNTAGT. V was pared by 5 bases and J by 5 bases, with 12 bases between. The CDR3 protein is CASSLQEGETQYF. In DNA, the CDR3 is TGTGCCAGCAGTCTCCAGGAGGGGGAGACCCAGTACTTC.